A selection of T cell receptor beta chains follows, all from one sample in a study of spatial heterogeneity in lung cancer. TCRdb analysed the 5' RACE reads with MiXCR anew, one entry per CDR3 protein. The profile shows approximately 6,800 distinct CDR3 sequences, around 10% of them singletons. The material sequenced was lung tumor tissue, taken at surgery. The receptors here all came from a female donor with early-stage non-small cell lung cancer. Each CDR3 is given with its conserved first and last residue. D genes are given only for firm matches. A row's size may be missing; if present it is once, few, many or a size class.

clone size	D gene	CDR3 length	V gene	J gene	CDR3 protein	CDR3 DNA
medium-sized	TRBD1	13	TRBV7-9	TRBJ1-1	CASSARQGPEAFF	TGTGCCAGCAGCGCACGACAGGGCCCTGAAGCTTTCTTT
few	NA	14	TRBV7-8	TRBJ2-7	CASSQDGTLDWQYF	TGTGCCAGCAGCCAAGACGGGACGTTGGATTGGCAGTACTTC
medium-sized	NA	13	TRBV7-2	TRBJ1-5	CASSLENGQPQHF	TGTGCCAGCAGCTTAGAAAACGGGCAGCCCCAGCATTTT
few	NA	11	TRBV6-1	TRBJ1-2	CASMFGNRYTF	TGTGCCAGCATGTTCGGGAATCGCTACACCTTC
NA	TRBD1	16	TRBV5-1	TRBJ1-1	CASSSGQGYLNTEAFF	TGCGCCAGCAGCTCGGGACAGGGGTATTTGAACACTGAAGCTTTCTTT
NA	TRBD1	16	TRBV5-1	TRBJ1-6	CASSLGQTGVGSPLHF	TGCGCCAGCAGCTTGGGCCAGACAGGGGTAGGGTCACCCCTCCACTTT
NA	NA	15	TRBV19	TRBJ2-4	CASSTGFAAKNIQYF	TGTGCCAGTAGTACAGGGTTTGCAGCCAAAAACATTCAGTACTTC
many	NA	14	TRBV11-2	TRBJ1-6	CASSLSWGDSPLHF	TGTGCCAGCAGCTTATCATGGGGCGATTCACCCCTCCACTTT
NA	NA	15	TRBV21-1	TRBJ1-3	CASSKGLEAGNTIYF	TGTGCCAGCAGCAAGGGGCTTGAGGCTGGAAACACCATATATTTT
NA	NA	14	TRBV29-1	TRBJ2-5	CSVRGDFNEETQYF	TGCAGCGTTAGAGGGGACTTCAACGAAGAGACCCAGTACTTC
NA	TRBD2	14	TRBV7-9	TRBJ2-1	CASSSERGSNEQFF	TGTGCCAGCAGCTCGGAGCGGGGGTCGAATGAGCAGTTCTTC
medium-sized	NA	14	TRBV6-5	TRBJ1-1	CASSYSRHFSEAFF	TGTGCCAGCAGTTACTCAAGACATTTCTCTGAAGCTTTCTTT
NA	NA	17	TRBV7-9	TRBJ1-1	CASSLAPISRRLTEAFF	TGTGCCAGCAGCTTAGCGCCTATTTCTCGTCGACTCACTGAAGCTTTCTTT
NA	TRBD1	15	TRBV5-1	TRBJ1-3	CASSLTGNAGNTIYF	TGCGCCAGCAGCCTGACAGGGAATGCTGGAAACACCATATATTTT
NA	TRBD1	15	TRBV29-1	TRBJ1-5	CSVSPGTGFNQPQHF	TGCAGCGTCTCCCCCGGGACAGGGTTCAATCAGCCCCAGCATTTT
many	NA	15	TRBV28	TRBJ2-7	CASSSPGELTYEQYF	TGTGCCAGCAGTTCCCCAGGGGAGCTGACCTACGAGCAGTACTTC